This T cell receptor (beta chain) was found in a study of cytomegalovirus exposure and HLA in healthy donors. Study-wide context: Prior work identified around 120 million unique TCR beta sequences in approximately 180 million T cells.

The PCR had 60 Vbeta and 13 Jbeta primers. Generated by immunoSEQ multiplex PCR, the TCRdb table keeps only in-frame clones and is missing some. The table shows under 110,000 clones, with over 55% occurring only once. Study results and limitations: Among CMV-associated TCR beta chains, most appeared HLA-restricted in a later analysis. In a later analysis, donors in an Asian-associated ancestry cluster reportedly had fewer N-insertions in productive TCRs than the cohort mean.

In the case of this clone: What it binds is unknown.

Donors sampled were nominally healthy, though unrecorded immune exposures were likely. The CDR3 extends over 14 amino acids. Trimming left V 5 bases short and J 6 bases short, with 13 bases between. Germline CDR1 and CDR2: SGHAT and FQNNGV. The TCR was taken from a female donor in good health and CMV-seronegative. V usage is TRBV11-2 and J usage is TRBJ2-2; tentative D call: TRBD2 (5 bases). The sequenced sample consisted of PBMCs. CDR3 coding DNA: TGTGCCAGCAGCCTCCTGCGGGCGTCCGGGGAGCTGTTTTTT. It yields the protein CASSLLRASGELFF. The complete variable domain, with remaining parts taken from reference TRBV11-2 and TRBJ2-2, reads EAGVAQSPRYKIIEKRQSVAFWCNPISGHATLYWYQQILGQGPKLLIQFQNNGVVDDSQLPKDRFSAERLKGVDSTLKIQPAKLEDSAVYLCASSLLRASGELFFGEGSRLTVL.